The rows below give T cell receptor beta chains drawn from one sample of a study of tumor and adjacent non-tumor tissue in lung cancer. TCRdb fed the multiplex PCR reads into MiXCR, producing one record per CDR3 protein. The data show tens of thousands of distinct CDR3 sequences, around 76% seen once. The sequencing input was distant non-tumor lung tissue. Every receptor here comes from a man in his 60s with non-small cell lung cancer. Both conserved end residues are part of each CDR3. D genes are given only for firm matches. Clone size is stated in some rows and not others, as once, few, many or a class when expanded.

cdr3_nt	cdr3_aa	v_call	j_call	clone_size	d_call
TGTGCCAGCAGTTCCCCAACGCCGGGACAGTCAAGCTTC	CASSSPTPGQSSF	TRBV6-6	TRBJ2-7	-	TRBD1
TGCGCCAGCGGTTTGGAAGACAGCCGGTCGGAGACCCAATACTTC	CASGLEDSRSETQYF	TRBV5-1	TRBJ2-5	-	-
TGTGCCAGCAGATTGGTCGGGACTAGCGTAATCAATGAGCAGTTCTTC	CASRLVGTSVINEQFF	TRBV5-4	TRBJ2-1	-	TRBD2
TGTGCCAGTAGATCTGGACAGTCTGAAGCTTTCTTT	CASRSGQSEAFF	TRBV7-9	TRBJ1-1	-	-
TGTGCCAGCAATACCCGAGGAGAGAACACTGAAGCTTTCTTT	CASNTRGENTEAFF	TRBV6-2/TRBV6-3	TRBJ1-1	-	-
TGTGCCAGCAGCCCAACCGACAGGGAAACGTCGTCCGTATCCGGGGAGCTGTTTTTT	CASSPTDRETSSVSGELFF	TRBV21-1	TRBJ2-2	many	-
TGCAGTGCTAGGGGACAGGTATGGGAGCAGCACTTC	CSARGQVWEQHF	TRBV20-1	TRBJ2-7	-	TRBD1
TGTATCAGCAGCCCAGATGGACCTAGGCAGTATTTT	CISSPDGPRQYF	TRBV6-5	TRBJ2-3	once	-
TGTGCCGGCAACACGAAAGCCTGGAACCAAGAGACCCAGTACTTC	CAGNTKAWNQETQYF	TRBV7-8	TRBJ2-5	few	-
TGTGCTTGGAGTCTAGCGGGAGCCGGGGAGCTGTTTTTT	CAWSLAGAGELFF	TRBV30	TRBJ2-2	-	TRBD2
TGTGCCAGCAGCCCTGGGACTAACGGTGTCACATATACGCAGTATTTT	CASSPGTNGVTYTQYF	TRBV11-3	TRBJ2-3	-	TRBD2
TGTGCCTCACAGGGAACGATAAGCTACAATAAGCAGTTCTTC	CASQGTISYNKQFF	TRBV28	TRBJ2-1	-	-
TGCAGCGTTGAAAATGAGACATGGAAAAACATTCAGTACTTC	CSVENETWKNIQYF	TRBV29-1	TRBJ2-4	-	-
TGCGCCAGCAGCTTGGCGCGAGACGGGGACCCCCTCCGAATCTTT	CASSLARDGDPLRIF	TRBV5-6	TRBJ1-1	-	-
TGCGCCAGCAGTCCAGGGGCGCGGGGGGGATACAGTGAGCAGTTCTTC	CASSPGARGGYSEQFF	TRBV11-1	TRBJ2-1	-	TRBD2
TGTGCCAGCAGCTTAAATGAACCCGGAGGGGCTTTCTTT	CASSLNEPGGAFF	TRBV7-9	TRBJ1-1	many	-
TGCGCCAGCACACCCCTAGGCGGCACAGATACGCAGTATTTT	CASTPLGGTDTQYF	TRBV4-1	TRBJ2-3	-	-
TGTGCCAGCAGATTGGAAGGGGCATCGAGCACAGATACGCAGTATTTT	CASRLEGASSTDTQYF	TRBV6-1	TRBJ2-3	-	-
TGTGCCAGCAGCCAGGGACAGGGAACAGATACGCAGTACTTT	CASSQGQGTDTQYF	TRBV5-4	TRBJ2-3	-	TRBD1
TGTGCCAACAGTACGGCTAGCGGGAGGGACCTCAATGAGCAGCTCTTC	CANSTASGRDLNEQLF	TRBV28	TRBJ2-1	-	TRBD2
TGTGCCAGCAGCTTATTAGGGTTGGCAGTAAGCTCCTACGAGCAGTACTTC	CASSLLGLAVSSYEQYF	TRBV7-8	TRBJ2-7	many	-
TGCAGTGCTTCCCTTTCCGGGACAGGGCTTGGCAATGAGCAGTTCTTC	CSASLSGTGLGNEQFF	TRBV20-1	TRBJ2-1	many	TRBD1
TGTGCCAGCAGTAAACAAGGGGACAGGAGGAATCAGCCCCAGCATTTT	CASSKQGDRRNQPQHF	TRBV6-5	TRBJ1-5	many	TRBD1
TGCAGTGCCCTGATCTGGAGGTCCTGCAATGAGCAGTTCTTC	CSALIWRSCNEQFF	TRBV20-1	TRBJ2-1	-	-
TGCAGCGTCCAGGATGTACGAGAGGCCCAGTACTTC	CSVQDVREAQYF	TRBV29-1	TRBJ2-5	-	-
TGTGCCAACAGTACCGGTGCCCGGGAGCTGTTTTTT	CANSTGARELFF	TRBV6-5	TRBJ2-2	-	-
TGTGCCGGCAGTTATAATATACGCGGGTGTTTCCCCCCTGAGCAGTTCTTC	CAGSYNIRGCFPPEQFF	TRBV6-2/TRBV6-3	TRBJ2-1	-	-
TGTGCCAGCTGCTTAGATTTGAGCGGGGAGATGTTGTTT	CASCLDLSGEMLF	TRBV11-3	TRBJ2-2	-	TRBD2
TGTGCCACACGAGGGTCTGTAGAAAACATTCAGTACTTC	CATRGSVENIQYF	TRBV6-1	TRBJ2-4	-	-
TGTGCCAGCGGCCCCGAACCCAAATACGTTCAGTACTTC	CASGPEPKYVQYF	TRBV6-6	TRBJ2-4	-	-
TGTACCAGCAGCTTGGTACAGGGGACCACTCAAGCTTTCTTT	CTSSLVQGTTQAFF	TRBV5-6	TRBJ1-1	-	TRBD1
TGTGCCAGCAAACAGGGATTCAGAGAGCAGTTCTTC	CASKQGFREQFF	TRBV6-5	TRBJ2-1	-	-
TGCAGTGTTAAGATCCCAGACAGGAGCTATGGCTACGCCTTC	CSVKIPDRSYGYAF	TRBV29-1	TRBJ1-2	-	-
TGCAGTGTTGAAGATGACCAGCGGGGGTCCTACGAGCTGTACTTC	CSVEDDQRGSYELYF	TRBV29-1	TRBJ2-7	-	TRBD2
TGTGCCAGCCAAGACAGAACATCCTATGAGCATTACTTC	CASQDRTSYEHYF	TRBV28	TRBJ2-7	-	-
TGCAGTGCTAGGACAGGTTCGTCTTATGGCTACACCTTC	CSARTGSSYGYTF	TRBV20-1	TRBJ1-2	few	-
TGTGCCAGCAGTTACACCACAGGGTGCGTAGGCGAAACTTTCTTT	CASSYTTGCVGETFF	TRBV6-5	TRBJ1-1	-	-
TGCGCCAGCAGTTACAATATACGCGTGAATTTCCCCCCTGAGCAGTTCTTC	CASSYNIRVNFPPEQFF	TRBV6-2/TRBV6-3	TRBJ2-1	-	-
TGCAGTGTGAAGGGACTAGCGGGAGGGCCGGCCGAGACCGAGTACTTC	CSVKGLAGGPAETEYF	TRBV20-1	TRBJ2-5	-	TRBD2
TGTGCCAGCAGCTCCTGGACTAGCGGGAGCTACAATGGGCAGTTCTTC	CASSSWTSGSYNGQFF	TRBV7-8	TRBJ2-1	-	TRBD2
TGTGCCAGCAGCTTAGAGCCCCGGAGCGAGCAGTACTTC	CASSLEPRSEQYF	TRBV11-2	TRBJ2-7	-	-
TGTGCCATCAGAAGGAGGAGAGACACCACAGACGAGCAGTACTTC	CAIRRRRDTTDEQYF	TRBV10-3	TRBJ2-7	many	-
TGTGCCAGCACCCACACGGGCGGGACAGAGAATCAGCCCCAGCATTTT	CASTHTGGTENQPQHF	TRBV6-1	TRBJ1-5	few	TRBD1
TGTGCCAGCAGCCCCGGCCATGGTTTCTTCGCGGCGAAGACCCAGTACTTC	CASSPGHGFFAAKTQYF	TRBV28	TRBJ2-5	many	-
TGTGCCACCAGTGATTCCGCAATCGGGGGGGCCCAGTACTTC	CATSDSAIGGAQYF	TRBV24-1	TRBJ2-5	-	TRBD2
TGTGCCAGCAGTTCCGGGGGGACACGTGGCTACACCTTC	CASSSGGTRGYTF	TRBV11-2	TRBJ1-2	-	-
TGTGCCAGCAGTGCGGGGATTTACAATGAGCAGTTCTTC	CASSAGIYNEQFF	TRBV2	TRBJ2-1	-	-